This TCR beta chain was captured by sequencing in a study of cytomegalovirus exposure and HLA in healthy donors. General study points: Most TCR sequences were rare, but some public TCRs occurred in many donors. Presence/absence comparisons presumed near-even sequencing depth among donors. The authors excluded some V segments, including TRBV6-2 and TRBV6-3, as indistinguishable. It was likely that a cluster of highly shared sequence variants was a sequencing artifact.

Primers included in the PCR were 60 Vbeta and 13 Jbeta primers. Assay used: immunoSEQ multiplex PCR; TCRdb lists only in-frame clones, some missing. The sample carries 110,000 to 150,000 clones, around 78% recorded once. The CDR3 sequence is 16 residues long. V was clipped by 0 bases and J by 6 bases, with 16 bases between them. The germline V gene encodes CDR1 PRHDT and CDR2 FYEKMQ (reference sequence). Concerning this clone: The antigen is undetermined.

This clonotype was obtained from a male donor in good health and CMV-seronegative. The rearrangement links TRBV13 to TRBJ2-3, with D perhaps matching TRBD1 (6 bases). The material sequenced was PBMCs. The CDR3: CASSLGLGARKDTQYF. CDR3 in DNA: TGTGCCAGCAGCTTAGGCCTGGGGGCAAGGAAGGATACGCAGTATTTT. Together with reference TRBV13 and TRBJ2-3, the CDR3 gives the full variable domain: AAGVIQSPRHLIKEKRETATLKCYPIPRHDTVYWYQQGPGQDPQFLISFYEKMQSDKGSIPDRFSAQQFSDYHSELNMSSLELGDSALYFCASSLGLGARKDTQYFGPGTRLTVL.